These 13 T cell receptor beta chains originate from one sample sequenced in a study of identifying expanded T cells in peripheral blood (dated by TCRdb to between 2019 and 2020). The receptor library was made with the immunoSEQ multiplex PCR assay. TCRdb's version of the immuneACCESS table is confined to in-frame rearrangements and falls short of the full clone set. An unresolved V gene accounts for under half of the shortfall where checked; the remainder is of unknown origin. In this sample the table shows some 91,000 clones, about 91% of which occur a single time. About 4% of the sample lies in the top ten. Sequencing was carried out using blood. The source of these receptors is a person between 18 and 75 years old in good health.

The chain combines TRBV28 with TRBJ1-2; a possible D gene is TRBD1 (5 bases). This CDR3 contains 13 residues. Germline values: CDR1 MDHEN, CDR2 SYDVKM. Trimming removed 7 bases at V and 3 bases at J, with 12 bases between. The CDR3 sequence: CASTLGRDYGYTF. The CDR3 bases are TGTGCCAGCACCTTGGGCAGGGACTATGGCTACACCTTC.

This chain links TRBV2 with TRBJ2-3, with D tentatively TRBD1 (6 bases). Trimming removed 4 bases at V and 4 bases at J, with 9 bases between. Germline V gene sequence: CDR1 SNHLY, CDR2 FYNNEI. The CDR3 runs 13 residues. The CDR3 here is CASSGGGPDTQYF. DNA of the CDR3: TGTGCCAGCAGTGGTGGGGGCCCAGATACGCAGTATTTT.

The chain recombines TRBV7-8 with TRBJ2-7; D remains ambiguous. Germline V gene lookup returns CDR1 SGHVS and CDR2 FQNEAQ. Trimming stripped 3 bases from V and 3 bases from J, with 9 bases between. The CDR3 has 13 residues. The CDR3 region has the DNA TGTGCCAGCAGCTTCGAAGAGATCTACGAGCAGTACTTC. Residues: CASSFEEIYEQYF.

The chain links TRBV6-1 to TRBJ2-2; D perhaps matches TRBD1 (5 bases). CDR1 is MNHNS and CDR2 is SASEGT in the germline V gene. Trimming pared 1 base from V and 4 bases from J, leaving 10 bases between. This CDR3 comprises 15 residues. For the CDR3, the DNA is TGTGCCAGCAGTGAAGGGCAGGGCCTCACCGGGGAGCTGTTTTTT. Amino acids: CASSEGQGLTGELFF.

With respect to this clone: The same CDR3 also results from other DNA sequences found in this sample. The J gene is TRBJ2-7, the V gene TRBV7-2; no clear D. This CDR3 is built from 12 residues. Germline CDR1 SGHTA, CDR2 FQGNSA. V was trimmed by 0 bases and J by 6 bases, leaving 6 bases between them. The CDR3 sequence: CASSLASREQYF. The CDR3 DNA is TGTGCCAGCAGCTTAGCGAGTCGCGAGCAGTACTTC.

This chain uses TRBV4-1 with TRBJ2-7; 9 nucleotides align to TRBD1. CDR3 length: 15 amino acids. Germline loops: CDR1 MGHRA, CDR2 YSYEKL. The ends lost 3 bases at V and 1 base at J; junction bases unmatched: 4. The CDR3 region has the DNA TGCGCCAGCAGCCAGGAGACAGGGGGTTCCTACGAGCAGTACTTC. Residues: CASSQETGGSYEQYF.

The chain carries TRBV10-1 and TRBJ2-3; D may be TRBD1 (5 bases). CDR1 WNHNN and CDR2 SYGVQD come from the germline V gene (reference sequence). V was cut by 4 bases and J by 4 bases, with 9 bases left in between. The CDR3 runs to 13 residues. DNA of the CDR3: TGCGCCAGCAGTGGCTGGGGCCCAGATACGCAGTATTTT. This encodes CASSGWGPDTQYF.

The chain uses TRBV28 and TRBJ1-2, with 8 bases aligning to TRBD1. CDR1 is MDHEN, CDR2 SYDVKM, per germline. After removal of 2 bases from V and 3 bases from J, the junction contained 11 bases not matched to a gene. The CDR3 contains 17 residues. CDR3 in amino acids: CASSLGQGGFAYYGYTF. The CDR3 DNA reads as TGTGCCAGCAGTTTAGGACAGGGAGGTTTCGCGTACTATGGCTACACCTTC.

This clone has only a few counts. V and J are TRBV7-3 and TRBJ1-6; 7 bases are a match to TRBD1. V trimming: 1 base; J trimming: 10 bases; junction bases outside the gene matches: 7. Germline CDR1 SGHTA, CDR2 FQGTGA. The CDR3 covers 15 residues. In DNA, the CDR3 is TGTGCCAGCAGCTTAAGGACAGGACCCTCCTCACCCCTCCACTTT. As protein: CASSLRTGPSSPLHF. The full variable domain, completed using reference TRBV7-3 and TRBJ1-6, is GAGVSQTPSNKVTEKGKYVELRCDPISGHTALYWYRQSLGQGPEFLIYFQGTGAADDSGLPNDRFFAVRPEGSVSTLKIQRTERGDSAVYLCASSLRTGPSSPLHFGNGTRLTVT.

The rearrangement joins TRBV19 to TRBJ1-5; TRBD1 matches at 9 bases. The germline V gene has CDR1 LNHDA and CDR2 SQIVND (reference sequence). After removal of 6 bases from V and 3 bases from J, the junction contained 6 bases not matched to a gene. The CDR3 contains 15 residues. The CDR3 DNA sequence: TGTGCCAGTAGGTCGACAGGGGGGACCAATCAGCCCCAGCATTTT. This codes for CASRSTGGTNQPQHF.

The chain combines TRBV30 with TRBJ2-1, with 12 nucleotides matching TRBD2. There are 15 residues in the CDR3. Looked up from germline, CDR1 is GTSNPN and CDR2 is SVGIG (reference sequence). J was trimmed by 4 bases and V by 0 bases; bases with no gene match: 1. The CDR3 DNA is TGTGCCTGGAGTGTAGGACTAGCGGGGTACAATGAGCAGTTCTTC. Translation: CAWSVGLAGYNEQFF.

The chain combines TRBV5-1 with TRBJ2-5; 8 positions match TRBD1. Looked up from germline, CDR1 is SGHRS and CDR2 is YFSETQ. This CDR3 region has 16 residues. Unmatched junction bases numbered 12, after V lost 4 bases and J lost 4 bases. The CDR3 spells CASSPGQGGSIETQYF. For the CDR3, the DNA is TGCGCCAGCAGCCCAGGACAGGGAGGATCAATAGAGACCCAGTACTTC.

This chain connects TRBV7-8 to TRBJ1-3, with TRBD1 matching over 7 bases. Germline V gene lookup returns CDR1 SGHVS and CDR2 FQNEAQ. Trimming cost V 1 base and J 0 bases; bases outside gene matches: 3. The CDR3 runs 16 residues. The CDR3 nucleotides are TGTGCCAGCAGCTTAGTGACAGGGCACTCTGGAAACACCATATATTTT. It is translated as CASSLVTGHSGNTIYF.